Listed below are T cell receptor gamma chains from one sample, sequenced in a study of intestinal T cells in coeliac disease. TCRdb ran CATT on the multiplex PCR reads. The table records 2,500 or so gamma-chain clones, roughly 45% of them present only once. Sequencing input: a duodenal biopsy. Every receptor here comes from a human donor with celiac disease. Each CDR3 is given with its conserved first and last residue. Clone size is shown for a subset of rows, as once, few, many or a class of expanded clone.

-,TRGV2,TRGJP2,CATWDGRGSDWIKTF
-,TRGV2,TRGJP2,CADLGRGVSDWIKTF
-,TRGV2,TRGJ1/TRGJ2,CATWDGNFYYKKLF
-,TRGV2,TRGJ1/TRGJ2,CATWDGPGDYKKLF
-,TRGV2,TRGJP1,CATWDAQYTTGWFKIF
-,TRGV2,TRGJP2,CATWDVYSSDWIKTF
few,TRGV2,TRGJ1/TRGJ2,CATWDGRDYKKLF
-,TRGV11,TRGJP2,CACWGSDWIKTF
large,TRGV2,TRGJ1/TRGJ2,CATWDGRNYYKKLF
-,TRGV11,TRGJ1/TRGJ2,CACWIRHGGIYYKKLF
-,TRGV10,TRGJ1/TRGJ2,CAAWPDKKLF
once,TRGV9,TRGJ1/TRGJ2,CALWDLSLNYYKKLF
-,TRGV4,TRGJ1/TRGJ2,CATWDGKAGYKKLF
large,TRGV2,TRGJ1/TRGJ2,CATWDGLYYKKLF
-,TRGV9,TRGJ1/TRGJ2,CALPLEGYYYKKLF
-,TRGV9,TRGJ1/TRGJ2,CALWEGKKLF
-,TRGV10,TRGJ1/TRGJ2,CAAWPPWGEKVF
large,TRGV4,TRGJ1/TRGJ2,CATWDHPYYKKLF
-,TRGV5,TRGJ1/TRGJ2,CATWDRRGNYYKKLF
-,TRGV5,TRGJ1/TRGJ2,CATWDGEPNYYKKLF
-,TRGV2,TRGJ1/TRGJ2,CATWDGPGINYKKLF
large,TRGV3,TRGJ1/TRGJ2,CATWGIYKKLF
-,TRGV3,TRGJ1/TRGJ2,CATWDRPRKKLF
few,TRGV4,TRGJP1,CATWDSTTGWFKIF
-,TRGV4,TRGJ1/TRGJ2,CATWDGPMRYYKKLF
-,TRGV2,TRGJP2,CATWDGQVDRIKTF
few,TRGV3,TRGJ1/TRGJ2,CATWDSSVGKLF
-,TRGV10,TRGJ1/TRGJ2,CATVAYKKLF
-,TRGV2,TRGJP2,CATWDGPGGVVSWIKTF
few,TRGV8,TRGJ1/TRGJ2,CATWDRSYKKLF
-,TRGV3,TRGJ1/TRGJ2,CATWDRRVYYKKLF
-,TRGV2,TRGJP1,CATWDGNTTGWFKIF
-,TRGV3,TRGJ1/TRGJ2,CATWDRPYLGGKKLF
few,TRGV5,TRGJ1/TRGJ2,CATWDTFAGYKKLF
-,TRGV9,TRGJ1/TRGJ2,CALWEVRGNYYKKLF
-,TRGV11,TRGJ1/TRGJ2,CACWIRHTNYYKKLF
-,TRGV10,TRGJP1,CAAWDLGGHISTGWFKIF
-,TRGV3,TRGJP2,CATWDRLSSDWIKTF
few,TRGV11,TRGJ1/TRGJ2,CACSVAGKLF
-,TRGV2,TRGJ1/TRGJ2,CATCYNYYKKLF
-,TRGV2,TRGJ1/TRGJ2,CATWGRANYKKLF
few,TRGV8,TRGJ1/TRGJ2,CATWVHKVYYKKLF
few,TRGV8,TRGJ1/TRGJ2,CATWANYYKKLF
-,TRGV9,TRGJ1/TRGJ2,CALWDPNYYKKLF
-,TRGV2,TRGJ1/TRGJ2,CATWDGHYKKLF
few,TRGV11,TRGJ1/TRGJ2,CACWIRNYYKKLF
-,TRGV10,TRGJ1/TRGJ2,CAAWGVGEWDYKKLF
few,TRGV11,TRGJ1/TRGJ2,CACWTGKKLF
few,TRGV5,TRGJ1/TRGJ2,CATWDRPYYKKLF